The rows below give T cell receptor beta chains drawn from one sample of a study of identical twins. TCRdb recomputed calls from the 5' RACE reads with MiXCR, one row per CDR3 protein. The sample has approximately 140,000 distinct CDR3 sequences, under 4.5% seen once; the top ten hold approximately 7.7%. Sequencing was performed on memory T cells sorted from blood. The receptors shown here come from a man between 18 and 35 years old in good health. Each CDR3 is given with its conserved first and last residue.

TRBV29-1,CSVLLAGGSIAGELFF
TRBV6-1,CATASFETQYF
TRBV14,CASSQKTGNSPLHF
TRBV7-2,CASSLGPGRASNEQFF
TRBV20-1,CSARSQGGQPQHF
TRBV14,CASSARGFTQYF
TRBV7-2,CASSLPADGTDTQYF
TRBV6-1,CASSRTGLAGYTF
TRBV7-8,CASRDGGTFRTQETQYF
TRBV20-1,CSANTGTGELFF
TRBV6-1,CASTRGQAGEQYF
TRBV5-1,CASSFSGSKEEQYF
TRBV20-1,CSARGQGSTEAFF
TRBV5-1,CASSLNRDSSYNEQFF
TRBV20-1,CSAHRDNRSYNEQFF
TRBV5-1,CASSPDGPTYNEQFF
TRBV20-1,CSAKDRGPYGYTF
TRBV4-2,CASSQDRRAGGYTF
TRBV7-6,CATQGPRGTDTQYF